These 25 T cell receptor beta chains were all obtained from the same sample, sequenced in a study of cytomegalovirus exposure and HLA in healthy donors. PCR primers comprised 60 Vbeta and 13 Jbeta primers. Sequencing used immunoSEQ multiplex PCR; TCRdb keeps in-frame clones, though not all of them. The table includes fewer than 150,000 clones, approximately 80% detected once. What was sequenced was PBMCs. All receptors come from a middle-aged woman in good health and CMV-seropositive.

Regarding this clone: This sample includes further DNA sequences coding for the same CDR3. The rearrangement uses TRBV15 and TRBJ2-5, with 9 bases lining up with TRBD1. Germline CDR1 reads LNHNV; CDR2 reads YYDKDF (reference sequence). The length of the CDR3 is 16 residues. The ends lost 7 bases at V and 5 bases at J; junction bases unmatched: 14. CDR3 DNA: TGTGCCACCACCATAAATCTTGGGACAGGGAGGGAGACCCAGTACTTC. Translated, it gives CATTINLGTGRETQYF.

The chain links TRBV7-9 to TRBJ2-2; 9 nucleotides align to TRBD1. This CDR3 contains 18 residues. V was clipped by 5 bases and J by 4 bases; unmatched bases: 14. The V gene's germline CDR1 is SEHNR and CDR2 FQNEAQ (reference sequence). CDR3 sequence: CASSPSRRDRVPTGELFF. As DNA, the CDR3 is TGTGCCAGCAGCCCATCAAGGCGGGACAGGGTGCCCACCGGGGAGCTGTTTTTT.

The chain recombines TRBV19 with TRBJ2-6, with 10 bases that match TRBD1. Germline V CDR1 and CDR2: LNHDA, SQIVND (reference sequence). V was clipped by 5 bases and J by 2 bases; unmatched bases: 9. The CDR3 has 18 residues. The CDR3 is CASSRQTGTGAGANVLTF. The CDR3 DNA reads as TGTGCCAGTAGTCGCCAAACCGGGACAGGGGCTGGGGCCAACGTCCTGACTTTC.

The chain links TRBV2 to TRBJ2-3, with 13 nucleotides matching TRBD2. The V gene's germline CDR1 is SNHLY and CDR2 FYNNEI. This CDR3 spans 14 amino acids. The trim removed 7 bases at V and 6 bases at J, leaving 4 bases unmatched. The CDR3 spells CASMWTSGSDTQYF. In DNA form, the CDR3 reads TGTGCCAGCATGTGGACTAGCGGGAGTGATACGCAGTATTTT.

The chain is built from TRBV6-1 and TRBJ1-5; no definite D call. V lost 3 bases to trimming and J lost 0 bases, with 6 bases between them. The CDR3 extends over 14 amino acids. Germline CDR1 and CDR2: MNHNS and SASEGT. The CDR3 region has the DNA TGTGCCAGCAGTGAGGCTTATAGCAATCAGCCCCAGCATTTT. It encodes CASSEAYSNQPQHF.

The CDR3 loop is CASSLSQGQFF. The CDR3, as DNA: TGTGCCAGCAGTTTATCACAGGGGCAGTTCTTC. The chain combines TRBV28 with TRBJ2-1; the D gene is possibly TRBD1 (6 bases). The CDR3 contains 11 residues. V was cut by 1 base and J by 12 bases, with 7 bases left in between. Germline-derived CDR1 and CDR2 are MDHEN and SYDVKM. Filled out from reference TRBV28 and TRBJ2-1, the complete variable domain reads DVKVTQSSRYLVKRTGEKVFLECVQDMDHENMFWYRQDPGLGLRLIYFSYDVKMKEKGDIPEGYSVSREKKERFSLILESASTNQTSMYLCASSLSQGQFFGPGTRLTVL.

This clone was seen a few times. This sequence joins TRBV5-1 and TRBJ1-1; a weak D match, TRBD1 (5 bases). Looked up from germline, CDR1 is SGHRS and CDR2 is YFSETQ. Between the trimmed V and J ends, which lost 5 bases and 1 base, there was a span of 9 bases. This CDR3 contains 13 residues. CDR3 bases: TGCGCCAGCAGATTTGGACAGAACACTGAAGCTTTCTTT. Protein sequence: CASRFGQNTEAFF.

The CDR3 DNA is TGTGCCAGCAGCTTAGTGGGACTAGCGGGAGCAGAGACCCAGTACTTC. Amino acids: CASSLVGLAGAETQYF. The chain carries TRBV11-2 and TRBJ2-5; TRBD2 matches at 14 bases. The germline CDR1 and CDR2 sequences are SGHAT and FQNNGV. The CDR3 runs to 16 residues. V shed 1 base, J shed 4 bases, and the junction held 2 bases outside the gene matches.

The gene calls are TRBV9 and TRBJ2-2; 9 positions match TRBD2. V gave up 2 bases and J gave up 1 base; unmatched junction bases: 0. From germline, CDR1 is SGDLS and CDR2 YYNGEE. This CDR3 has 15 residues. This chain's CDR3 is CASSVSGRNTGELFF. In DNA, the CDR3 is TGTGCCAGCAGCGTTAGCGGGAGGAACACCGGGGAGCTGTTTTTT.

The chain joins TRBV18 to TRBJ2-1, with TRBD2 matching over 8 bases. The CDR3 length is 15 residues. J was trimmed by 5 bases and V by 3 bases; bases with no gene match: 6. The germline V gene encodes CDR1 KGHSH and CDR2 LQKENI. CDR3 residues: CASSPSGIRNNEQFF. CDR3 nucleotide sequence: TGTGCCAGCTCACCTAGCGGGATAAGGAACAATGAGCAGTTCTTC.

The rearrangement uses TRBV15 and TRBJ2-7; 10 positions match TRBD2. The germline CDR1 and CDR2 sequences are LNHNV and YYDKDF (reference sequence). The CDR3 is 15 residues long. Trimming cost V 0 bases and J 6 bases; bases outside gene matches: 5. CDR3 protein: CATSRDQAGGREQYF. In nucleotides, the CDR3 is TGTGCCACCAGCAGAGATCAAGCGGGAGGGCGCGAGCAGTACTTC. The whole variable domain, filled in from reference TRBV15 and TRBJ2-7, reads DAMVIQNPRYQVTQFGKPVTLSCSQTLNHNVMYWYQQKSSQAPKLLFHYYDKDFNNEADTPDNFQSRRPNTSFCFLDIRSPGLGDTAMYLCATSRDQAGGREQYFGPGTRLTVT.

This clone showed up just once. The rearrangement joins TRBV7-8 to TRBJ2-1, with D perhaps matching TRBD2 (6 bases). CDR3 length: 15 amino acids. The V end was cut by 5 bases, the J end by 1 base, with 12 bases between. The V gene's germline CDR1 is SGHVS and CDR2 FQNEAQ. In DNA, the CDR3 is TGTGCCAGCAGCCTCCGGGACTTGTCCTACAATGAGCAGTTCTTC. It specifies CASSLRDLSYNEQFF.

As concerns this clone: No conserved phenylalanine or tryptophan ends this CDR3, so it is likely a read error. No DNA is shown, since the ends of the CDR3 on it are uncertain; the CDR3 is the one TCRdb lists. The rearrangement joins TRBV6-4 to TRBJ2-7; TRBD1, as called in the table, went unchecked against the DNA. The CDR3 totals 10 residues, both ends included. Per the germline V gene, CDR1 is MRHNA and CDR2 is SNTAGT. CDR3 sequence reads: CASSDFQGAR.

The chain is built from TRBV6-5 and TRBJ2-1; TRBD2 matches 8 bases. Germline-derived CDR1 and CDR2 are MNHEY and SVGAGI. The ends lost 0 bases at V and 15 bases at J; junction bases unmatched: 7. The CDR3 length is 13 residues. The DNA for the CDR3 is TGTGCCAGCAGTTACTCGAGAGGGACTAGATGGTTCTTC. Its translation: CASSYSRGTRWFF.

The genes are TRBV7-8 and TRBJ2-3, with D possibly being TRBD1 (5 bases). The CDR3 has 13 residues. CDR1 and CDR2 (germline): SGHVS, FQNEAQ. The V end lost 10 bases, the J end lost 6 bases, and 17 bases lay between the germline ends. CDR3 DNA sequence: TGTGCCAATCCCTGCAGGGAATTGGATACGCAGTATTTT. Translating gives CANPCRELDTQYF.

The CDR3 nucleotides read TGCGCCAGCATGCGGGAGCTCACAGATACGCAGTATTTT. It translates to CASMRELTDTQYF. The chain links TRBV5-1 to TRBJ2-3; 7 bases are a match to TRBD2. Trimming cost V 6 bases and J 2 bases; bases outside gene matches: 3. Germline V gene lookup returns CDR1 SGHRS and CDR2 YFSETQ. The length of the CDR3 is 13 residues.

CDR3 loop: CASRVTYATNEKLFF. CDR3 in DNA: TGTGCCAGCAGGGTAACATATGCAACTAATGAAAAACTGTTTTTT. The chain uses TRBV25-1 and TRBJ1-4; D call uncertain. CDR3 size: 15 residues. V gave up 6 bases and J gave up 0 bases, with 11 bases separating them. Per the germline V gene, CDR1 is MGHDK and CDR2 is SYGVNS.

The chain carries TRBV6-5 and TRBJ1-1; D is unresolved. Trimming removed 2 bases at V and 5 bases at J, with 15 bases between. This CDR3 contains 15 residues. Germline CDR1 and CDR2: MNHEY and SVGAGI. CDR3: CASSYREGVVTEAFF. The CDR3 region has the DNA TGTGCCAGCAGTTACAGGGAGGGTGTTGTTACTGAAGCTTTCTTT.

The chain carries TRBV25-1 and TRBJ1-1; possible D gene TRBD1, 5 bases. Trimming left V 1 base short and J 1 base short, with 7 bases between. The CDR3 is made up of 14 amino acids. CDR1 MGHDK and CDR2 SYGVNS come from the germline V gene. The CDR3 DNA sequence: TGTGCCAGCAGTGAATGGGGGGAGAACACTGAAGCTTTCTTT. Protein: CASSEWGENTEAFF.

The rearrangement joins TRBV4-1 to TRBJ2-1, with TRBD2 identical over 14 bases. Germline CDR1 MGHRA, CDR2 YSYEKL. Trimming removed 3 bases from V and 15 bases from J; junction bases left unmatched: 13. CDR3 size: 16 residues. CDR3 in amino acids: CASSHGIQGTSGSLFF. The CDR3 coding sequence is TGCGCCAGCAGCCATGGAATCCAAGGGACTAGCGGGAGTCTGTTCTTC.

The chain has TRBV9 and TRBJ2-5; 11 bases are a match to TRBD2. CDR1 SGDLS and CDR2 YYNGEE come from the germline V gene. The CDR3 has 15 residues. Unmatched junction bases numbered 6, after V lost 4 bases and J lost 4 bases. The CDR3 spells CASSLRTSGRETQYF. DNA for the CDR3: TGTGCCAGCAGCTTAAGAACTAGCGGGAGAGAGACCCAGTACTTC.

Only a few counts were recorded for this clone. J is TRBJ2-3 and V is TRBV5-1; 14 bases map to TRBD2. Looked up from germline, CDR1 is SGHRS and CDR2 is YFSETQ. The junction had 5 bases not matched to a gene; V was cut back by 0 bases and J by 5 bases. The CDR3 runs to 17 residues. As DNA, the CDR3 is TGCGCCAGCAGCTTGGTAGGGACTAGCGGGAGCGAAGATACGCAGTATTTT. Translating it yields CASSLVGTSGSEDTQYF.

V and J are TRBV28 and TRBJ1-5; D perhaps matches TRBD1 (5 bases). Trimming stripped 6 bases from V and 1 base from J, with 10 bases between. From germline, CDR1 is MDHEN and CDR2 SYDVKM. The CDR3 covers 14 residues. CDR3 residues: CASRRGLSNQPQHF. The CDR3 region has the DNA TGTGCCAGCAGAAGGGGTTTAAGCAATCAGCCCCAGCATTTT.

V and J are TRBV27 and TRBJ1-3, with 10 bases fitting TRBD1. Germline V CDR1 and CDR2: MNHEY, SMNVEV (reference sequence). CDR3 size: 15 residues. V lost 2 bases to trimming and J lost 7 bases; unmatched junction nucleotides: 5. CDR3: CASSLLPGQGNTIYF. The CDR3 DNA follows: TGTGCCAGCAGTTTACTACCGGGACAGGGGAACACCATATATTTT.

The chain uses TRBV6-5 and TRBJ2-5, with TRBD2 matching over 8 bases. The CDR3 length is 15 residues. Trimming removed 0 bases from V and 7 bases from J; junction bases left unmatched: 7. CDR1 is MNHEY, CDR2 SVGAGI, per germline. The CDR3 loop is CASSYSGAGAGTQYF. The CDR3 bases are TGTGCCAGCAGTTACTCGGGAGCGGGAGCGGGGACCCAGTACTTC.